Each of the 6 T cell receptor beta chains below was sequenced from the same sample in a study of blood T cell repertoires in COVID-19 (dated by TCRdb to the early 2020s). Receptors were amplified or captured by the immunoSEQ multiplex PCR assay. TCRdb's version of the immuneACCESS table is confined to in-frame rearrangements and falls short of the full clone set. An unresolved V gene accounts for under half of the shortfall where checked; the remainder is of unknown origin. A total of over 150,000 clones appear in this sample, around 80% of them only once. About 3.4% of the sample rests with the top ten. Input material: PBMCs or T cells enriched from blood (not recorded which). These receptors came from a woman aged 55-69 years who had recovered from COVID-19.

This chain links TRBV3-1 (or the pseudogene TRBV3-2) with TRBJ1-1; D is undetermined. The CDR3 loop spans 19 amino acids. V was trimmed by 4 bases and J by 2 bases, leaving 26 bases between them. Germline CDR1 LGHDT, CDR2 YNNKEL (reference sequence). The CDR3 protein is CASSPEYSFIGRRNTEAFF. CDR3 DNA sequence: TGTGCCAGCAGCCCAGAATATTCGTTTATTGGGCGACGCAACACTGAAGCTTTCTTT.

This clone occurred many times. V gene TRBV5-1 combines with J gene TRBJ2-7; TRBD2 aligns across 11 bases. V lost 5 bases to trimming and J lost 3 bases; unmatched junction nucleotides: 7. The CDR3 extends over 15 amino acids. Germline V gene sequence: CDR1 SGHRS, CDR2 YFSETQ. The CDR3 DNA sequence: TGCGCCAGCAGGCCCGCGGGACTAGCGGACTACGAGCAGTACTTC. The encoded protein is CASRPAGLADYEQYF. The full variable domain, its missing parts supplied by reference TRBV5-1 and TRBJ2-7, is KAGVTQTPRYLIKTRGQQVTLSCSPISGHRSVSWYQQTPGQGLQFLFEYFSETQRNKGNFPGRFSGRQFSNSRSEMNVSTLELGDSALYLCASRPAGLADYEQYFGPGTRLTVT.

Note on this clone: The identical CDR3 is also encoded by other nucleotide sequences in the sample. The chain uses TRBV2 and TRBJ1-1; a possible D gene is TRBD1 (5 bases). V was trimmed by 2 bases and J by 5 bases, leaving 6 bases between them. This CDR3 spans 12 amino acids. The germline gives CDR1 SNHLY, CDR2 FYNNEI. CDR3 residues: CASSEQGTEAFF. In nucleotides, the CDR3 is TGTGCCAGCAGTGAACAGGGAACTGAAGCTTTCTTT.

The chain has TRBV6-1 and TRBJ1-2, with a possible D match to TRBD1 (5 bases). The length of the CDR3 is 11 residues. Trimming removed 2 bases from V and 14 bases from J, with 12 bases in between. The germline V gene has CDR1 MNHNS and CDR2 SASEGT. CDR3 protein: CASSEQGAGTF. The CDR3 DNA is TGTGCCAGCAGTGAACAAGGGGCGGGGACCTTC.

The V gene is TRBV9, the J gene TRBJ2-7, with 11 nucleotides matching TRBD1. This CDR3 has 15 residues. In germline, CDR1 is SGDLS, CDR2 YYNGEE. V lost 3 bases to trimming and J lost 6 bases; unmatched junction nucleotides: 8. CDR3 nucleotide sequence: TGTGCCAGCAGCGCCCGGGACAGGGGGTTTGGCGAGCAGTACTTC. Translating it yields CASSARDRGFGEQYF.

This chain connects TRBV11-3 to TRBJ1-5; 8 positions agree with TRBD1. The junction had 9 bases not matched to a gene; V was cut back by 5 bases and J by 0 bases. CDR1 is SGHNT and CDR2 is YENEEA in the germline V gene. This CDR3 has 17 residues. The CDR3 DNA follows: TGTGCCAGCAGCCCCGCGGGACAGGAAAATAGCAATCAGCCCCAGCATTTT. It codes for CASSPAGQENSNQPQHF.